What follows is one TCR beta chain and its context. The antigen remains unidentified. The data stem from a study of T cell responses to AZD1222 COVID-19 vaccine. Whole-study context: Second doses at about 4 or about 12 weeks were pooled. Notes on the study in general: The repertoires were collected only after the peak T cell response. Spike-specific TCRs gained breadth and depth after people received two AZD1222 doses. The donors showed a predominance of white British ancestry and of females, with possible underestimation of clonal diversity.

This CDR3 has 16 amino acids. V lost 3 bases to trimming and J lost 4 bases, with 18 bases between them. Germline CDR1 and CDR2: SNHLY and FYNNEI. Clones were read by immunoSEQ multiplex PCR, and TCRdb kept only the in-frame ones, dropping some. The profile covers approximately 100,000 clones, with about 86% appearing a single time and roughly 1.4% taken by the ten largest. The V gene is TRBV2, the J gene TRBJ1-2; perhaps TRBD1 as D (5 bases). The specimen was peripheral blood, collected on day 0 of AZD1222 vaccination. The clonotype comes from an adult in good health. CDR3 sequence reads: CASSDRNGYRGYGYTF. The DNA of the CDR3 is TGTGCCAGCAGTGACAGGAATGGATATAGGGGCTATGGCTACACCTTC.